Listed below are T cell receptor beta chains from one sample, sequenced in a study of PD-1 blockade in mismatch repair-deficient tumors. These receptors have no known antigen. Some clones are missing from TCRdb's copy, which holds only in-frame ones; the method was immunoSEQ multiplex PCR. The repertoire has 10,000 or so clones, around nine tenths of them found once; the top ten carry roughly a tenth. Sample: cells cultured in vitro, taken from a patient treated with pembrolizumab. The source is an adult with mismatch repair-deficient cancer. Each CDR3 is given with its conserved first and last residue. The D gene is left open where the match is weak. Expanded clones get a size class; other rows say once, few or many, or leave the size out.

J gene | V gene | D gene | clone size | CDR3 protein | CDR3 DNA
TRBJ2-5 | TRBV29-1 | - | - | CSVDTRQGFGTQYF | TGCAGCGTTGATACCCGCCAGGGTTTTGGGACCCAGTACTTC
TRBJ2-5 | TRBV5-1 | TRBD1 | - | CASSLGQGIETQYF | TGCGCCAGCAGCTTGGGACAGGGGATTGAGACCCAGTACTTC
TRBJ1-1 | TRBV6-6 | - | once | CASRAAGVNTEAFF | TGTGCCAGCAGAGCCGCAGGGGTGAACACTGAAGCTTTCTTT
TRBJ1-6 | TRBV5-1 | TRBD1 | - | CASSAQGSAYNSPLHF | TGCGCCAGCAGTGCACAGGGGTCGGCCTATAATTCACCCCTCCACTTT
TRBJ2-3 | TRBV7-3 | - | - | CASSLTRSFTDTQYF | TGTGCCAGCAGCCTGACTAGATCCTTCACAGATACGCAGTATTTT
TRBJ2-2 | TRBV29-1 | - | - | CSVAGTSNTGELFF | TGCAGCGTCGCCGGGACGTCGAACACCGGGGAGCTGTTTTTT
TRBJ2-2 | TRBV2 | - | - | CASSDLSSLTGELFF | TGTGCCAGCAGTGACCTAAGTTCGTTGACCGGGGAGCTGTTTTTT
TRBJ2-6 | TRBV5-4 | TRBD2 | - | CASSRGLAGVAGANVLTF | TGTGCCAGCAGCCGGGGACTAGCGGGAGTAGCTGGGGCCAACGTCCTGACTTTC
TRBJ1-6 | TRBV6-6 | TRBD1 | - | CASSYSGGVGSPLHF | TGTGCCAGCAGTTACTCAGGGGGCGTCGGTTCACCCCTCCACTTT
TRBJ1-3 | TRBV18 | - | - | CASSPITSKGRILSGNTIYF | TGTGCCAGCTCACCCATAACGTCAAAGGGGCGGATTCTTTCTGGAAACACCATATATTTT
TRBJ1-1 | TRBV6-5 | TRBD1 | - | CASSYSGQVNEAFF | TGTGCCAGCAGTTACTCCGGACAGGTGAATGAAGCTTTCTTT
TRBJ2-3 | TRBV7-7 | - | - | CASSLAGEDTQYF | TGTGCTAGCAGCTTAGCCGGTGAGGATACGCAGTATTTT
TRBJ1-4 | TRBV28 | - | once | CASSSRRLRKDYEKLFF | TGTGCCAGCAGTTCCCGCCGCCTCAGGAAAGACTATGAAAAACTGTTTTTT
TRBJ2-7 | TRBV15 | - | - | CATSRDRQGGYEQYF | TGTGCCACCAGCAGAGATCGCCAGGGGGGCTACGAGCAGTACTTC
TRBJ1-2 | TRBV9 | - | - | CASRGQDYGYTF | TGTGCCAGCAGGGGACAAGACTATGGCTACACCTTC
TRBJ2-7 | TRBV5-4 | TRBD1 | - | CASSLLGQGRNEQYF | TGTGCCAGCAGCTTGCTTGGACAGGGTCGGAACGAGCAGTACTTC
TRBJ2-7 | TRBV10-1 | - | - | CASTGVYEQYF | TGCGCCAGCACAGGGGTCTACGAGCAGTACTTC
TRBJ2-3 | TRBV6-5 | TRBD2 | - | CASSYWSAGGTQYF | TGTGCCAGCAGTTACTGGTCGGCGGGAGGTACGCAGTATTTT
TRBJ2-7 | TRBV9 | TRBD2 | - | CASSRTSGSYEQYF | TGTGCCAGCAGCCGGACTAGCGGGAGTTACGAGCAGTACTTC
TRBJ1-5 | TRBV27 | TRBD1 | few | CASSSRTGGEQPQHF | TGTGCCAGCAGCTCTCGGACAGGGGGCGAGCAGCCCCAGCATTTT
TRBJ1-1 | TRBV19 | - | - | CASSIWATEAFF | TGTGCCAGTAGTATTTGGGCCACTGAAGCTTTCTTT
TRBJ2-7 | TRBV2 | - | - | CASRVARGYEQYF | TGTGCCAGCAGGGTGGCCAGGGGCTACGAGCAGTACTTC
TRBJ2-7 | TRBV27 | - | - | CASSMWDTYEQYF | TGTGCCAGCAGTATGTGGGACACCTACGAGCAGTACTTC
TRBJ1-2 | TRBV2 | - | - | CARTQGVLSYGYTF | TGTGCCAGGACACAGGGTGTGCTGTCCTATGGCTACACCTTC
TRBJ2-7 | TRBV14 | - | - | CASSQDYPPLGYEQYF | TGTGCCAGCAGCCAAGATTACCCCCCATTAGGCTACGAGCAGTACTTC
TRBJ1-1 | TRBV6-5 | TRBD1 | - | CASSQQGSATEAFF | TGTGCCAGCAGTCAACAGGGGTCAGCCACTGAAGCTTTCTTT
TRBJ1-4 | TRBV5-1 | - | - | CASSEQASNEKLFF | TGCGCCAGCAGTGAACAGGCCTCGAATGAAAAACTGTTTTTT
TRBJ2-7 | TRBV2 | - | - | CASEGTGSYEQYF | TGTGCCAGTGAAGGAACAGGATCCTACGAGCAGTACTTC
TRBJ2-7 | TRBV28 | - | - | CASRINSLRKDEQYF | TGTGCCAGCAGAATAAACAGCCTACGAAAAGACGAGCAGTACTTC
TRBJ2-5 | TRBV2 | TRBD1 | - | CASRESGTEFQETQYF | TGTGCCAGCAGGGAATCCGGGACAGAGTTCCAAGAGACCCAGTACTTC
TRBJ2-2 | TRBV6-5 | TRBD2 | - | CASSISGRGELFF | TGTGCCAGCAGCATTAGCGGGCGCGGGGAGCTGTTTTTT
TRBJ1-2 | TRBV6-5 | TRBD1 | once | CASSLDRGYGYTF | TGTGCCAGCAGCTTAGACAGGGGATATGGCTACACCTTC
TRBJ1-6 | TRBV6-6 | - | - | CASSPTGGSSPLHF | TGTGCCAGCAGCCCGACAGGAGGGAGTTCACCCCTCCACTTT
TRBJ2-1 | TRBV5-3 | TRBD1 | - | CARSLGDRAYNEQFF | TGTGCCAGAAGCTTGGGGGACAGGGCCTACAATGAGCAGTTCTTC
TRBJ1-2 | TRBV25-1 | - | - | CASSLPGVNGYTF | TGTGCCAGCAGTCTCCCAGGGGTTAATGGCTACACCTTC
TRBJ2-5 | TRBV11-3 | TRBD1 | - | CASSRTGNQETQYF | TGTGCCAGCAGCCGGACAGGGAACCAAGAGACCCAGTACTTC
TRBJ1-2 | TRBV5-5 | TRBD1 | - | CASSLPGQGAPGYTF | TGTGCCAGCAGCTTGCCGGGACAGGGGGCTCCTGGCTACACCTTC
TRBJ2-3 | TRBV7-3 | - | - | CASSLQGSYTDTQYF | TGTGCCAGCAGCTTGCAGGGGTCTTACACAGATACGCAGTATTTT
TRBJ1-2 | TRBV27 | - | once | CASSWSANYGYTF | TGTGCCAGCAGTTGGTCAGCTAACTATGGCTACACCTTC
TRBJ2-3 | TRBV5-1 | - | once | CASSLRGVQDTQYF | TGCGCCAGCAGCTTGAGGGGAGTACAAGATACGCAGTATTTT
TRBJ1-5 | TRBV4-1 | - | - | CASSQEGGFQPQHF | TGCGCCAGCAGCCAAGAGGGGGGCTTTCAGCCCCAGCATTTT
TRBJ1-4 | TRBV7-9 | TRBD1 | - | CASSLGQGNEKLFF | TGTGCCAGCAGCCTCGGACAGGGTAATGAAAAACTGTTTTTT
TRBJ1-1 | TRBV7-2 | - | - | CASSHLGGDTEAFF | TGTGCCAGCAGCCATCTTGGAGGGGACACTGAAGCTTTCTTT
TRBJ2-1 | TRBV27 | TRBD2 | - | CASSLESGSFDEQFF | TGTGCCAGCAGTTTAGAGAGCGGGAGTTTCGATGAGCAGTTCTTC
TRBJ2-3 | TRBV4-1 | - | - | CASSQEQAGDTQYF | TGCGCCAGCAGCCAAGAGCAGGCGGGGGATACGCAGTATTTT
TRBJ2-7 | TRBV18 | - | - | CASSLTTGDIYEQYF | TGTGCCAGCTCATTGACGACAGGTGACATTTACGAGCAGTACTTC
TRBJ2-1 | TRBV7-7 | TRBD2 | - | CASSPTSTSGTDEQFF | TGTGCCAGCAGCCCCACCAGTACTAGCGGTACGGATGAGCAGTTCTTC
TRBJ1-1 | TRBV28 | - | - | CASSLYTEAFF | TGTGCCAGCAGCCTCTACACTGAAGCTTTCTTT
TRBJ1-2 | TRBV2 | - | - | CASSPRTTNYGYTF | TGTGCCAGCAGTCCTAGGACAACTAACTATGGCTACACCTTC
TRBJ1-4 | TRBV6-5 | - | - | CATRRGSANEKLFF | TGTGCCACCCGTCGGGGATCGGCTAATGAAAAACTGTTTTTT
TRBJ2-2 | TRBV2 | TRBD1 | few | CASSWTGTSGELFF | TGTGCCAGCAGCTGGACAGGGACGTCCGGGGAGCTGTTTTTT
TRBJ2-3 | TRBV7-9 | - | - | CASSLGIAGRSTDTQYF | TGTGCCAGCAGCTTAGGGATTGCGGGACGAAGCACAGATACGCAGTATTTT